Presented here are 12 T cell receptor beta chains from one specimen sequenced in a study of OX40 agonist ivuxolimab in advanced cancers. Clones were sequenced by immunoSEQ multiplex PCR, and TCRdb holds only the in-frame ones, with some missing. The repertoire holds some 49,000 clones, with 70% to 90% as singletons. This sample comprised CD4+ or CD8+ T cells sorted from blood, obtained in a trial of the OX40 agonist ivuxolimab. Receptors originate from an adult with an advanced solid tumor such as melanoma, head and neck, liver or kidney cancer.

This clone has only one observation. The chain links TRBV28 to TRBJ1-2; D uncertain. The V and J ends lost 2 bases and 8 bases respectively, with 15 bases between them. Germline loops: CDR1 MDHEN, CDR2 SYDVKM. CDR3 length: 14 residues. In DNA form, the CDR3 reads TGTGCCAGCAGTTTAGGACTTCCGGGATACGGCTACACCTTC. Protein sequence: CASSLGLPGYGYTF.

The chain links TRBV30 to TRBJ2-7; 14 positions match TRBD2. V was clipped by 2 bases and J by 0 bases; unmatched bases: 12. The CDR3 has 19 residues. The germline CDR1 and CDR2 sequences are GTSNPN and SVGIG (reference sequence). CDR3 sequence reads: CAWSQIPGLAGVASYEQYF. Here the CDR3 DNA reads TGTGCCTGGAGTCAGATTCCGGGACTAGCGGGAGTCGCCTCCTACGAGCAGTACTTC.

This chain uses TRBV21-1 with TRBJ2-3; the table assigns TRBD2, which was not confirmed against the DNA. TRBV21-1 is termed a pseudogene. The CDR3 runs to 16 residues. For the CDR3, the DNA is TGTGCCAGCAGCCATCAAGGGAGACTAGGCACAGATACGCAGTATTTT. It yields the protein CASSHQGRLGTDTQYF.

The chain recombines TRBV11-2 with TRBJ2-5, with D possibly being TRBD2 (6 bases). CDR1 is SGHAT, CDR2 FQNNGV, per germline. Trimming took 1 base from V and 10 from J, leaving 19 bases between them. The CDR3 is 15 residues long. The DNA for the CDR3 is TGTGCCAGCAGCTTAGGGCGGGGACCGCTATACGACCAGTACTTC. It codes for CASSLGRGPLYDQYF.

This clone was counted a single time. The rearrangement uses TRBV2 and TRBJ2-5; D not resolved. This CDR3 is 12 amino acids long. Trimming pared 8 bases from V and 1 base from J, leaving 8 bases between. In germline, CDR1 is SNHLY, CDR2 FYNNEI. The CDR3: CASVQVQETQYF. The DNA for the CDR3 is TGTGCCAGCGTCCAGGTCCAAGAGACCCAGTACTTC.

The rearrangement uses TRBV11-3 and TRBJ1-6; 7 bases line up with TRBD1. The V gene's germline CDR1 is SGHNT and CDR2 YENEEA. Trimming removed 5 bases from V and 9 bases from J; junction bases left unmatched: 7. The CDR3 contains 14 residues. CDR3 nucleotide sequence: TGTGCCAGCAGCCCCCCGGACAGGAGTTCACCCCTCCACTTT. Translated, it gives CASSPPDRSSPLHF.

This chain connects TRBV28 to TRBJ2-7; no definite D call. Trimming shortened V by 6 bases and J by 6 bases, and 9 bases separated the two germline ends. This CDR3 has 11 residues. Germline V gives CDR1 MDHEN, CDR2 SYDVKM. The CDR3, as DNA: TGTGCCAGCAGCTCCCTGCCCGAGCAGTACTTC. Translation: CASSSLPEQYF.

This chain links TRBV6-5 with TRBJ1-2, with D uncertain. V lost 7 bases and J 4 bases, leaving 13 bases between the germline ends. This CDR3 is 13 amino acids long. Looked up from germline, CDR1 is MNHEY and CDR2 is SVGAGI. CDR3 residues: CASIDDGLYGYTF. DNA of the CDR3: TGTGCCAGCATTGACGACGGGCTCTATGGCTACACCTTC.

J is TRBJ1-4 and V is TRBV5-1; 7 bases are shared with TRBD1. The CDR3 consists of 16 residues. Trimming removed 0 bases from V and 0 bases from J; junction bases left unmatched: 2. From germline, CDR1 is SGHRS and CDR2 YFSETQ. The CDR3 nucleotides are TGCGCCAGCAGCTTGGCAGGGGGAGCAACTAATGAAAAACTGTTTTTT. Translation gives CASSLAGGATNEKLFF.

V is TRBV5-4 and J is TRBJ1-3; D unclear. Trimming pared 5 bases from V and 1 base from J, leaving 13 bases between. The CDR3 loop spans 15 amino acids. Germline CDR1 reads SGHNT; CDR2 reads YYREEE (reference sequence). CDR3 protein: CASSHRAGSGNTIYF. CDR3 coding DNA: TGTGCCAGCAGTCACCGGGCTGGATCTGGAAACACCATATATTTT.

This chain uses TRBV28 with TRBJ1-2; possible D gene TRBD1, 5 bases. The germline V gene encodes CDR1 MDHEN and CDR2 SYDVKM. The CDR3 totals 12 residues. V lost 2 bases, J lost 8 bases, and 9 bases lay in between. The CDR3 reads CASSLQGKGYTF. The DNA of the CDR3 is TGTGCCAGCAGTTTACAGGGAAAGGGCTACACCTTC.

This sequence joins TRBV6-5 and TRBJ2-1, with D perhaps matching TRBD1 (6 bases). V was shortened by 0 bases and J by 7 bases, with 13 bases between the two germline ends. The length of the CDR3 is 15 residues. Germline CDR1 and CDR2: MNHEY and SVGAGI. DNA of the CDR3: TGTGCCAGCAGTTACTCGGAGACAGGATTGAATGAGCAGTTCTTC. Residues: CASSYSETGLNEQFF.